This T cell receptor (beta chain) was recovered during a study of CD4 T cells in relation to SARS-CoV-2 and coronaviruses. Whole-study context: After roughly 11 days of antigen culture, PBMC TCR beta CDR3s were sequenced. General study findings and limits: No crossreactivity against non-spike viral proteins was tested here.

Repertoires were generated with immunoSEQ multiplex PCR, while TCRdb's copy carries only in-frame clones and drops some. The sample shows about 29,000 clones, over 65% of them seen only once. CDR1 LNHDA and CDR2 SQIVND come from the germline V gene (reference sequence). The CDR3 has 15 residues. Trimming cost V 7 bases and J 6 bases; bases outside gene matches: 14. The unexposed donors gave CD4+ T cells in 2011-2018, prior to COVID-19. CD4+ T cells were isolated from the cells after 10 days of culture. This clone was detected only once. The antigen is undetermined. Sequenced input: CD4+ T cells from PBMCs, cultured in vitro. This clonotype was sampled from a human donor in good health. The V call is TRBV19, the J call TRBJ2-7; 8 nucleotides align to TRBD1. DNA for the CDR3: TGTGCCAGTATTGGACAGGGACCAGGCCGCCCCGAGCAGTACTTC. It codes for CASIGQGPGRPEQYF.